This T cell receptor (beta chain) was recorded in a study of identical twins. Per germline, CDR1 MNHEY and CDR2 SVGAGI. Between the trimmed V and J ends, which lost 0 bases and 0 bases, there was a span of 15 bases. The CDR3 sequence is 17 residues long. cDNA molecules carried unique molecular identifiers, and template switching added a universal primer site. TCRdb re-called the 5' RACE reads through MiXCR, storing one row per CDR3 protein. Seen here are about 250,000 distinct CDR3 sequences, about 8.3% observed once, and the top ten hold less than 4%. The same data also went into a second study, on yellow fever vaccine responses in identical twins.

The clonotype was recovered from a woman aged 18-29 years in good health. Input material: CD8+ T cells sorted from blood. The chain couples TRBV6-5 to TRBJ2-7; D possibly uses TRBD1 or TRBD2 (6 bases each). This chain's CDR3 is CASSYSKGGLLSYEQYF. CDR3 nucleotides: TGTGCCAGCAGTTACTCGAAAGGGGGGCTACTCTCCTACGAGCAGTACTTC.